What follows describes a single T cell receptor beta chain. This entry comes from a study of blood T cell repertoires in COVID-19. Across the study: COVID-19 samples collected from the United States, Italy and Spain covered acute and convalescent phases.

Profiled with immunoSEQ multiplex PCR; TCRdb holds only in-frame clones, not every one. Of under 300,000 clones listed, about 89% are singletons. This CDR3 contains 13 residues. J lost 8 bases, V lost 2 bases, and 4 bases had no gene match. Germline values: CDR1 KGHSH, CDR2 LQKENI. Individuals aged 18 to 89 years were recruited from about two dozen US areas. Sequenced input: PBMCs or T cells enriched from blood (not recorded which). The receptor was isolated from a human donor in a cohort exposed to, infected with or recovered from COVID-19 (not recorded which). The donor label of this sample is uncertain. The chain is built from TRBV18 and TRBJ1-2; 8 bases match TRBD1. As DNA, the CDR3 is TGTGCCAGCTCACCAGAGACAGGGGTGGGCTACACCTTC. It encodes CASSPETGVGYTF.